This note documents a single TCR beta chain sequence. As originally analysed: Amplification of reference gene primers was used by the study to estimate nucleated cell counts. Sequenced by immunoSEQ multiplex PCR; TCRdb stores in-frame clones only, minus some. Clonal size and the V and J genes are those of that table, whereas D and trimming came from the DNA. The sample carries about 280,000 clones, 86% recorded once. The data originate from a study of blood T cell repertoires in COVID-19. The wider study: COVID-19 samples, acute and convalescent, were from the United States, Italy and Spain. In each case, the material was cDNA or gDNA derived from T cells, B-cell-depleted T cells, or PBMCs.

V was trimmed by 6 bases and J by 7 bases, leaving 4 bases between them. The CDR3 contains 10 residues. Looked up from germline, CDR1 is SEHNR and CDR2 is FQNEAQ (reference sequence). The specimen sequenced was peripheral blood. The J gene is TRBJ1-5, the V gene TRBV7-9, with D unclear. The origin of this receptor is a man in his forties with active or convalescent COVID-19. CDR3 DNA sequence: TGTGCCAGCAGGGGCCAGCCCCAGCATTTT. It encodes CASRGQPQHF.